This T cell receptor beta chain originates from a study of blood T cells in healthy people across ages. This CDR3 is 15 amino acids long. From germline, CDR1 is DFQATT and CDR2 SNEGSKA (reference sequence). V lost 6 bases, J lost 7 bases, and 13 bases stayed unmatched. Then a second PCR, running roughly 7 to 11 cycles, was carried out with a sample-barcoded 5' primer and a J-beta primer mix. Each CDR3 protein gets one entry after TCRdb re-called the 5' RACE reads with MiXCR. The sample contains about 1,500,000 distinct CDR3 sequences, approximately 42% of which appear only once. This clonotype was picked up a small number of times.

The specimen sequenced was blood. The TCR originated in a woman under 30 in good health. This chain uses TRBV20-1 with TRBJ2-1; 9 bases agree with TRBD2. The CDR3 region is CSAVGLSGRGNEQFF. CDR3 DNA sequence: TGCAGTGCGGTGGGACTTAGCGGGAGAGGGAATGAGCAGTTCTTC.